The 32 T cell receptor beta chains reported below all come from one sample, sequenced in a study of blood T cell repertoires in COVID-19. Only in-frame clones appear in the TCRdb table, and some are missing; sequencing was by immunoSEQ multiplex PCR. The data contain roughly 85,000 clones, 75% to 90% of them seen just once; the ten biggest clones take up roughly 30%. Sequencing used peripheral blood. Source of these receptors: a man in his fifties with active or convalescent COVID-19.

This chain uses TRBV11-2 with TRBJ2-7; TRBD2 agrees at 7 bases. The CDR3 is made up of 14 amino acids. V shed 5 bases and J 4 bases; nucleotides not matched to a gene: 8. Germline lookup yields CDR1 SGHAT and CDR2 FQNNGV. In DNA form, the CDR3 reads TGTGCCAGCAGCCGTTCGGGGGGTCGGTACGAGCAGTACTTC. It encodes CASSRSGGRYEQYF.

This clone was observed a handful of times. This rearrangement joins TRBV5-4 to TRBJ2-4; perhaps TRBD1 as D (5 bases). Germline lookup yields CDR1 SGHNT and CDR2 YYREEE (reference sequence). V lost 4 bases, J lost 4 bases, and 27 bases lay in between. The CDR3 consists of 19 residues. CDR3 amino acids: CASSRSSEGGQIPKNIQYF. CDR3 nucleotides: TGTGCCAGCAGCCGCTCCTCGGAAGGCGGACAAATACCGAAAAACATTCAGTACTTC.

This clone was seen only once. The chain joins TRBV14 to TRBJ1-1, with TRBD1 as a possible D gene (6 bases). The CDR3 is 15 residues long. V lost 4 bases and J lost 5, with 17 bases in between. Germline assignment: CDR1 SGHDN and CDR2 FVKESK. CDR3: CASSPTYRVGTEAFF. The DNA of the CDR3 is TGTGCCAGCAGCCCAACCTACAGGGTTGGTACTGAAGCTTTCTTT.

CDR3 region: CASSFWQTAQETQYF. The DNA for the CDR3 is TGTGCCAGCAGTTTCTGGCAGACAGCCCAAGAGACCCAGTACTTC. The chain combines TRBV27 with TRBJ2-5; D is possibly TRBD1 (5 bases). The CDR3 length is 15 residues. V was trimmed by 3 bases and J by 1 base, leaving 12 bases between them. Germline V gives CDR1 MNHEY, CDR2 SMNVEV (reference sequence).

The gene calls are TRBV12-3 or TRBV12-4 and TRBJ2-1; a possible D gene is TRBD1 (6 bases). V was pared by 5 bases and J by 7 bases, with 9 bases between. The CDR3 totals 12 residues. CDR3 nucleotide sequence: TGTGCCAGCAGTGGGGACATTAATGAGCAGTTCTTC. The encoded protein is CASSGDINEQFF.

This clone was counted only a few times. The V and J genes are TRBV6-2 or TRBV6-3 and TRBJ2-2, with TRBD1 identical over 7 bases. The J segment lost 3 bases and the V segment lost 6 bases, leaving 7 bases of the junction unmatched. Germline-derived CDR1 and CDR2 are MNHEY and SVGEGT. CDR3 length: 15 residues. CDR3 nucleotide sequence: TGTGCCAGCAGCAAAGACAGGGTGGACACCGGGGAGCTGTTTTTT. As protein: CASSKDRVDTGELFF.

The rearrangement uses TRBV2 and TRBJ2-5; the match to TRBD2 covers 13 bases. The CDR3 spans 16 residues. From germline, CDR1 is SNHLY and CDR2 FYNNEI. Trimming at V came to 6 bases and at J to 2 bases, leaving 6 bases not matched to a gene. CDR3 in DNA: TGTGCCAGCAGGGTGACTAGCGGGGGGCCTCAAGAGACCCAGTACTTC. It encodes CASRVTSGGPQETQYF.

This clone was recorded only once. V is TRBV29-1 and J is TRBJ2-5; the match to TRBD1 covers 9 bases. J gave up 5 bases and V 6 bases, and 13 bases lay outside the gene matches. The CDR3 is made up of 15 amino acids. The germline V gene has CDR1 SQVTM and CDR2 ANQGSEA. CDR3 amino acids: CSVERNRGPVETQYF. The CDR3 nucleotides read TGCAGCGTCGAACGTAACAGGGGGCCCGTCGAGACCCAGTACTTC.

The rearrangement joins TRBV30 to TRBJ2-1, with 7 bases fitting TRBD2. The CDR3 sequence is 15 residues long. CDR1 and CDR2 from the germline V gene are GTSNPN and SVGIG (reference sequence). J gave up 7 bases and V 0 bases, and 9 bases lay outside the gene matches. The CDR3 sequence is CAWSVLTGLLNEQFF. The CDR3 nucleotides are TGTGCCTGGAGTGTACTCACGGGACTACTTAATGAGCAGTTCTTC.

This clone was seen a handful of times. This rearrangement joins TRBV30 to TRBJ1-1, with 9 positions matching TRBD1. CDR1 is GTSNPN and CDR2 is SVGIG in the germline V gene (reference sequence). The junction had 19 bases not matched to a gene; V was cut back by 2 bases and J by 6 bases. The CDR3 length is 18 residues. This CDR3 is CAWSSLNRDRASLPEAFF. The CDR3 DNA reads as TGTGCCTGGAGTTCGTTAAACCGGGACAGGGCGAGTTTGCCTGAAGCTTTCTTT.

At least ten counts were recorded for this clone. The rearrangement links TRBV2 to TRBJ2-7, with D maybe TRBD1 (5 bases). The CDR3 covers 13 residues. Trimming removed 7 bases from V and 5 bases from J, with 15 bases in between. Germline CDR1 is SNHLY and CDR2 is FYNNEI. The CDR3 spells CASILGRVNEQYF. CDR3 sequence (DNA): TGTGCCAGCATTCTTGGCAGGGTGAACGAGCAGTACTTC.

The count of this clone is one. V usage is TRBV10-3 and J usage is TRBJ1-4; D is unresolved. CDR3 length equals 14 residues. Germline V CDR1 and CDR2: ENHRY, SYGVKD. Trimming removed 10 bases at V and 5 bases at J, with 17 bases between. CDR3 DNA sequence: TGTGCCACCCGGGAGGGCCCGGGCAATGAAAAACTGTTTTTT. Translating it yields CATREGPGNEKLFF.

Here the CDR3 reads CASSLNWYSGNTIYF. As DNA, the CDR3 is TGTGCCAGCAGTTTAAACTGGTACTCTGGAAACACCATATATTTT. This chain uses TRBV27 with TRBJ1-3; D gene uncertain. There are 15 residues in the CDR3. The germline V and J ends were trimmed by 2 bases and 0 bases, with 8 bases remaining between them. Germline V gives CDR1 MNHEY, CDR2 SMNVEV (reference sequence).

V gene TRBV28 combines with J gene TRBJ2-3, with 11 bases identical to TRBD2. This CDR3 is 17 amino acids long. Germline CDR1 is MDHEN and CDR2 is SYDVKM. Trimming at V came to 2 bases and at J to 1 base, leaving 5 bases not matched to a gene. Written as DNA, the CDR3 is TGTGCCAGCAGTTTAACTAGCGGGAGACTAGGCACAGATACGCAGTATTTT. Amino acid sequence: CASSLTSGRLGTDTQYF.

The chain links TRBV21-1 to TRBJ2-7; TRBD1, the table's D call, lacks a check against the DNA. TRBV21-1 is a pseudogene. This CDR3 is built from 16 residues. As DNA, the CDR3 is TGTGCCAGCAGCAAAGGTGTGCCAGGGGGCTCACACGAGCAGTACTTC. Protein: CASSKGVPGGSHEQYF.

The genes are TRBV11-2 and TRBJ1-6, with a weak D call TRBD1 (6 bases). CDR1 SGHAT and CDR2 FQNNGV come from the germline V gene. V dropped 1 base and J dropped 8 bases, with 15 bases sitting between them. The CDR3 contains 16 residues. This CDR3 reads CASSLAPGAVDSPLHF. For the CDR3, the DNA is TGTGCCAGCAGCTTAGCTCCAGGGGCAGTTGATTCACCCCTCCACTTT.

The V call is TRBV24-1, the J call TRBJ2-5; 8 nucleotides match TRBD1. Trimming took 3 bases from V and 6 from J; bases not matched to a gene: 5. Germline V lookup: CDR1 KGHDR, CDR2 SFDVKD. The CDR3 extends over 14 amino acids. CDR3 sequence (DNA): TGTGCCACCAGTGATCCCGGACAGGGTCAGACCCAGTACTTC. Amino acid sequence: CATSDPGQGQTQYF.

This clone was found a few times. V usage is TRBV6-5 and J usage is TRBJ2-7; 8 bases are shared with TRBD1. The CDR3 sequence is 14 residues long. CDR1 MNHEY and CDR2 SVGAGI come from the germline V gene. Unmatched junction bases numbered 9, after V lost 7 bases and J lost 4 bases. CDR3 in amino acids: CASTPRDRRYEQYF. CDR3 sequence (DNA): TGTGCCAGCACCCCCCGGGACAGGCGTTACGAGCAGTACTTC.

The genes are TRBV24-1 and TRBJ2-2, with TRBD1 matching over 10 bases. The germline V gene encodes CDR1 KGHDR and CDR2 SFDVKD. The CDR3 totals 17 residues. The V segment lost 3 bases and the J segment 5 bases; nucleotides outside the gene matches: 8. CDR3 loop: CATSDAGQGLGTGELFF. CDR3 nucleotides: TGTGCCACCAGTGATGCGGGACAGGGGCTGGGGACCGGGGAGCTGTTTTTT.

This clone was seen a handful of times. V gene TRBV20-1 combines with J gene TRBJ1-5; D uncertain. Trimming took off 3 bases at V and 9 bases at J, with 18 bases between the two ends. CDR3 size: 14 residues. The germline gives CDR1 DFQATT, CDR2 SNEGSKA (reference sequence). The CDR3 bases are TGCAGTGCTAGTGTCCCGGGGAGGTCAGGGCCCCAGCATTTT. Translation: CSASVPGRSGPQHF.

The V and J genes are TRBV5-6 and TRBJ1-4; tentative D call: TRBD1 (6 bases). Trimming removed 4 bases from V and 5 bases from J, with 24 bases in between. The germline CDR1 and CDR2 sequences are SGHDT and YYEEEE. CDR3 length: 18 residues. The DNA of the CDR3 is TGTGCCAGCAGCCTAGGACAGTCCCCACAGAGGTCGAATGAAAAACTGTTTTTT. As protein: CASSLGQSPQRSNEKLFF.

The chain is built from TRBV5-6 and TRBJ1-2; TRBD1 matches 8 bases. Germline V gene data show CDR1 as SGHDT and CDR2 as YYEEEE. J was trimmed by 8 bases and V by 5 bases; bases with no gene match: 20. CDR3 length: 17 residues. CDR3 DNA: TGTGCCAGCAGTCTATCTGGAGCCGGACAGGGAAGCAAGGGCTACACCTTC. Translated: CASSLSGAGQGSKGYTF.

V gene TRBV4-2 combines with J gene TRBJ2-2; TRBD2 agrees at 8 bases. V gave up 0 bases and J gave up 9 bases; unmatched junction bases: 6. Germline CDR1 is LGHNA and CDR2 is YNFKEQ. CDR3 length: 15 amino acids. The CDR3: CASSQDRLARRELFF. CDR3 in DNA: TGTGCCAGCAGCCAAGATAGACTAGCGAGGAGGGAGCTGTTTTTT.

This clone occurred a few times. The rearrangement joins TRBV7-9 to TRBJ2-1; D might be TRBD1 (5 bases). The V gene lost 1 base and the J gene lost 7 bases, with 11 bases spanning the gap. Looked up from germline, CDR1 is SEHNR and CDR2 is FQNEAQ (reference sequence). The CDR3 length is 14 residues. The CDR3 sequence: CASSLGGYTNEQFF. DNA for the CDR3: TGTGCCAGCAGCTTAGGGGGCTATACTAATGAGCAGTTCTTC.

This chain links TRBV29-1 with TRBJ2-1; 7 bases are a match to TRBD1. There are 17 residues in the CDR3. The V gene end was trimmed by 0 bases and the J gene end by 1 base; junction bases not matched to a gene: 9. CDR1 SQVTM and CDR2 ANQGSEA come from the germline V gene. CDR3 loop: CSVEDQVRGFSYNEQFF. CDR3 in DNA: TGCAGCGTTGAAGATCAGGTCAGGGGGTTTTCCTACAATGAGCAGTTCTTC.

The gene calls are TRBV9 and TRBJ2-1; 9 bases map to TRBD2. Germline values: CDR1 SGDLS, CDR2 YYNGEE. CDR3 length: 15 amino acids. The V gene end was trimmed by 0 bases and the J gene end by 7 bases; junction bases not matched to a gene: 5. The CDR3 region is CASSVGPSGGNEQFF. The CDR3 DNA is TGTGCCAGCAGCGTAGGGCCCAGCGGGGGGAATGAGCAGTTCTTC.

The rearrangement uses TRBV5-4 and TRBJ2-3, with TRBD1 matching 7 bases. Per germline, CDR1 SGHNT and CDR2 YYREEE (reference sequence). This CDR3 is 16 amino acids long. The V gene end was trimmed by 1 base and the J gene end by 2 bases; junction bases not matched to a gene: 7. CDR3 DNA: TGTGCCAGCAGCTTGAGGCAGGGGGTGATCACAGATACGCAGTATTTT. Translated, it gives CASSLRQGVITDTQYF.

This chain joins TRBV5-1 and TRBJ1-1; tentatively, D is TRBD1 (6 bases). The CDR3 is 15 amino acids. The germline V gene has CDR1 SGHRS and CDR2 YFSETQ. V was clipped by 0 bases and J by 6 bases, with 15 bases between them. The CDR3 DNA is TGCGCCAGCAGCTTGGTTGCAGGGGATAGAGCTGAAGCTTTCTTT. Residues: CASSLVAGDRAEAFF.

This chain joins TRBV13 and TRBJ1-3, with 9 bases lining up with TRBD1. The CDR3 extends over 15 amino acids. Germline trimming cut 5 bases from V and 4 bases from J; bases unmatched to any gene: 6. Germline V gene sequence: CDR1 PRHDT, CDR2 FYEKMQ (reference sequence). Written as DNA, the CDR3 is TGTGCCAGCAGCGCAACAGGGGGCGCAGGAAACACCATATATTTT. Amino acid sequence: CASSATGGAGNTIYF.

This clone has a single count. The chain uses TRBV19 and TRBJ2-7; 8 bases fit TRBD1. Trimming cost V 3 bases and J 7 bases; bases outside gene matches: 2. CDR1 and CDR2 (germline): LNHDA, SQIVND (reference sequence). The CDR3 totals 12 residues. This CDR3 reads CASSIGQGEQYF. CDR3 coding DNA: TGTGCCAGTAGTATCGGACAGGGAGAGCAGTACTTC.

The chain is built from TRBV6-2 or TRBV6-3 and TRBJ1-3; the match to TRBD1 covers 9 bases. The CDR3 is made up of 16 amino acids. Germline CDR1 and CDR2: MNHEY and SVGEGT. V was clipped by 5 bases and J by 0 bases; unmatched bases: 5. For the CDR3, the DNA is TGTGCCAGCAGTGCCGGGACAGGGAACTCTGGAAACACCATATATTTT. Residues: CASSAGTGNSGNTIYF.

The gene calls are TRBV5-8 and TRBJ2-7; TRBD2 matches at 13 bases. Looked up from germline, CDR1 is SGHTS and CDR2 is YDEGEE. The V gene end was trimmed by 6 bases and the J gene end by 5 bases; junction bases not matched to a gene: 5. The CDR3 spans 14 residues. The CDR3 region is CASNSGTSGDEQYF. Written as DNA, the CDR3 is TGTGCCAGCAATTCCGGGACTAGCGGGGACGAGCAGTACTTC.